These T cell receptor beta chains were read from a single sample in a study of identical twins. MiXCR was run by TCRdb on the 5' RACE reads, yielding one entry per CDR3 protein. This table has hundreds of thousands of distinct CDR3 sequences, over 8.5% appearing once. Separately, the same data were catalogued under a study of yellow fever vaccine responses in identical twins.

The sequencing input was PBMCs. The receptors derive from a woman aged 18-29 years in good health. Both conserved end residues are part of each CDR3. The D gene is left open where the match is weak. Size is stated for part of the rows, as once, few or many counts, or as a class when the clone is expanded.

D: -
V: TRBV3-1
size: few
J: TRBJ2-1
DNA: TGTGCCAGCAGCCTACCGGGGAGCAATGAGCAGTTCTTC
CDR3: CASSLPGSNEQFF

D: TRBD1
V: TRBV27
size: many
J: TRBJ2-1
DNA: TGTGCCAGCAGTCCGATACAGGGGCGGATGGGCAATGAGCAGTTCTTC
CDR3: CASSPIQGRMGNEQFF

D: TRBD1
V: TRBV27
size: few
J: TRBJ2-3
DNA: TGTGCCAGCAGCAGACAGGGGTCGGGAGATACGCAGTATTTT
CDR3: CASSRQGSGDTQYF

D: -
V: TRBV7-9
size: few
J: TRBJ2-1
DNA: TGTGCCAGCAGCTTAGCGGGCCAGGGGAGCAATGAGCAGTTCTTC
CDR3: CASSLAGQGSNEQFF

D: TRBD2
V: TRBV7-2
size: -
J: TRBJ2-2
DNA: TGTGCCAGCAGCTCTCGGCGGGGGTTCGGGGAGCTGTTTTTT
CDR3: CASSSRRGFGELFF

D: -
V: TRBV9
size: few
J: TRBJ2-3
DNA: TGTGCCAGCAGCGACGGACACTTAACAGATACGCAGTATTTT
CDR3: CASSDGHLTDTQYF

D: TRBD2
V: TRBV7-9
size: -
J: TRBJ2-1
DNA: TGTGCCAGCAGCGTTAGCGGGAGGATCTACAATGAGCAGTTCTTC
CDR3: CASSVSGRIYNEQFF

D: TRBD1
V: TRBV7-9
size: few
J: TRBJ1-1
DNA: TGTGCCAGCAGCTTGACGACAGGGCTGGAAGCTTTCTTT
CDR3: CASSLTTGLEAFF

D: -
V: TRBV3-1
size: -
J: TRBJ2-7
DNA: TGTGCCAGCAGCCAAGATGTCAGCGACGGTCTCTACGAGCAGTACTTC
CDR3: CASSQDVSDGLYEQYF

D: TRBD1
V: TRBV29-1
size: -
J: TRBJ1-2
DNA: TGCAGCGTTGCTGGACAGGGAGATAACTATGGCTACACCTTC
CDR3: CSVAGQGDNYGYTF

D: TRBD1
V: TRBV7-6
size: -
J: TRBJ1-3
DNA: TGTGCCAGCAGCACCGGGACAGGGAGGGGAAACACCATATATTTT
CDR3: CASSTGTGRGNTIYF

D: -
V: TRBV15
size: -
J: TRBJ2-4
DNA: TGTGCCACCAGCAGAGGCGACAGCATACTAGCCAAAAACATTCAGTACTTC
CDR3: CATSRGDSILAKNIQYF

D: -
V: TRBV27
size: few
J: TRBJ2-2
DNA: TGTGCCAGCAGCTCGGTGTCGGTTCACACCGGGGAGCTGTTTTTT
CDR3: CASSSVSVHTGELFF

D: -
V: TRBV7-3
size: -
J: TRBJ2-2
DNA: TGTGCCAGCAGCTTAATTTCGGCCTTCACCGGGGAGCTGTTTTTT
CDR3: CASSLISAFTGELFF

D: TRBD1
V: TRBV20-1
size: few
J: TRBJ2-1
DNA: TGCAGTGCGAGGACAGGTAAAGGTACATACAATGAGCAGTTCTTC
CDR3: CSARTGKGTYNEQFF

D: -
V: TRBV7-2
size: few
J: TRBJ2-5
DNA: TGTGCCAGCAGCTTAGTAGGGCGGACGGAAGAGACCCAGTACTTC
CDR3: CASSLVGRTEETQYF

D: TRBD1
V: TRBV12-3/TRBV12-4
size: few
J: TRBJ1-1
DNA: TGTGCCAGCAGCCGCCCAGGGGGGGACGACACTGAAGCTTTCTTT
CDR3: CASSRPGGDDTEAFF

D: TRBD2
V: TRBV28
size: -
J: TRBJ2-1
DNA: TGTGCCAGCAGTTCGATCGGGGGGGCTGGGAATGAGCAGTTCTTC
CDR3: CASSSIGGAGNEQFF

D: TRBD1
V: TRBV10-3
size: few
J: TRBJ2-3
DNA: TGTGCCATCAGTTTCCGGGACAGGGATGCCACAGATACGCAGTATTTT
CDR3: CAISFRDRDATDTQYF

D: TRBD1
V: TRBV27
size: -
J: TRBJ1-4
DNA: TGTGCCAGCAGTTTAAGGGACAGCTCTAATGAAAAACTGTTTTTT
CDR3: CASSLRDSSNEKLFF

D: -
V: TRBV4-3
size: many
J: TRBJ2-1
DNA: TGCGCCAGCAGCCAAGAATGGGGTGAGCAGTTCTTC
CDR3: CASSQEWGEQFF

D: -
V: TRBV6-2/TRBV6-3
size: -
J: TRBJ2-7
DNA: TGTGCCAGCAGTTACTCACTAAACGAGCAGTACTTC
CDR3: CASSYSLNEQYF

D: -
V: TRBV11-2
size: many
J: TRBJ2-4
DNA: TGTGCCAGCAGCGCACAGGGCAAAAACATTCAGTACTTC
CDR3: CASSAQGKNIQYF

D: -
V: TRBV29-1
size: -
J: TRBJ2-7
DNA: TGCAGCGGCACAGGGAGGCAAGGCGGCGAGCAGTACTTC
CDR3: CSGTGRQGGEQYF

D: -
V: TRBV5-1
size: -
J: TRBJ2-7
DNA: TGCGCCAGCAGCTTAAGAGGAGGGCAGGGCTACGAGCAGTACTTC
CDR3: CASSLRGGQGYEQYF

D: -
V: TRBV5-6
size: many
J: TRBJ1-1
DNA: TGTGCCAGCAGCCCCCAGGGGAATAAGGACACTGAAGCTTTCTTT
CDR3: CASSPQGNKDTEAFF

D: -
V: TRBV6-2/TRBV6-3
size: -
J: TRBJ2-5
DNA: TGTGCCAGCAGTTCGATGACAGAGATCCAAGAGACCCAGTACTTC
CDR3: CASSSMTEIQETQYF

D: -
V: TRBV6-5
size: few
J: TRBJ2-3
DNA: TGTGCCAGCAGTTACACACACCGGGACCGTTCACGCACAGATACGCAGTATTTT
CDR3: CASSYTHRDRSRTDTQYF

D: -
V: TRBV7-2
size: -
J: TRBJ2-7
DNA: TGTGCCAGCAGCTTAGCCTCATGGCTAGAGCAGTACTTC
CDR3: CASSLASWLEQYF

D: -
V: TRBV10-3
size: -
J: TRBJ2-7
DNA: TGTGCCATCAGTGACCCTTTCCAGGAACCATACGAGCAGTACTTC
CDR3: CAISDPFQEPYEQYF

D: -
V: TRBV21-1
size: -
J: TRBJ2-7
DNA: TGTGCCAGCAGCAAGAGGGGTTGGACAGGGGCCTACGAGCAGTACTTC
CDR3: CASSKRGWTGAYEQYF

D: -
V: TRBV7-9
size: few
J: TRBJ2-5
DNA: TGTGCCAGCAGCCCACAGACAACTCGGTTGGAAGAGACCCAGTACTTC
CDR3: CASSPQTTRLEETQYF

D: -
V: TRBV10-1
size: few
J: TRBJ2-1
DNA: TGCGCCAGCAGTGAGTCGGTAGAGAGCTCCTACAATGAGCAGTTCTTC
CDR3: CASSESVESSYNEQFF

D: TRBD1
V: TRBV25-1
size: few
J: TRBJ2-5
DNA: TGTGCCAGCAGTGAACCCGTCCCCCAAGACAGGGAGGAGACCCAGTACTTC
CDR3: CASSEPVPQDREETQYF

D: TRBD1
V: TRBV9
size: -
J: TRBJ1-1
DNA: TGTGCCAGCAGCGTAGGCCTTACGGGACAGGAGAACACTGAAGCTTTCTTT
CDR3: CASSVGLTGQENTEAFF

D: -
V: TRBV20-1
size: -
J: TRBJ2-5
DNA: TGCAGTGCTAATTTTGCGGGTCAAGAGACCCAGTACTTC
CDR3: CSANFAGQETQYF